The 21 T cell receptor beta chains below all came from one sample that was sequenced in a study of monozygotic twins with inflammatory bowel disease. One entry per CDR3 protein, without DNA, is what TCRdb gives after re-calling the 5' RACE reads. The ten top clones account for 2% to 2.5%, within a sample of around 150,000 distinct CDR3 sequences. Sequences were obtained from blood. All receptors derive from a human donor with ulcerative colitis or Crohn's disease, or a healthy co-twin of an affected twin (not recorded which).

The V call is TRBV12-3 or TRBV12-4, the J call TRBJ2-7. This CDR3 spans 15 amino acids. The CDR3 protein is CASSPDGAYRNEQYF.

V and J are TRBV7-2 and TRBJ2-1; TCRdb lists TRBD1, though no DNA is available to test this call. This CDR3 region has 15 residues. CDR1 is SGHTA, CDR2 FQGNSA, per germline. The CDR3: CASSPHAGGSGEQFF.

V gene TRBV12-3 or TRBV12-4 combines with J gene TRBJ1-6; TCRdb proposes TRBD1, but this gene call is untestable without DNA. This CDR3 has 14 residues. CDR3: CASSMGQLNSPLHF.

V and J are TRBV6-5 and TRBJ2-7; TCRdb lists TRBD2, though no DNA is available to test this call. From germline, CDR1 is MNHEY and CDR2 SVGAGI. The CDR3 sequence is 14 residues long. The CDR3 loop reads CASSYDSQDYEQYF.

The CDR3 is CASSPGQGSYNEQFF. The chain is built from TRBV7-3 and TRBJ2-1; the D call of TRBD1 rests on TCRdb alone, since no DNA is present to check it. Looked up from germline, CDR1 is SGHTA and CDR2 is FQGTGA. This CDR3 has 15 residues.

The chain joins TRBV4-2 to TRBJ1-5; as DNA is missing, the TRBD1 call by TCRdb cannot be tested. This CDR3 comprises 15 residues. From germline, CDR1 is LGHNA and CDR2 YNFKEQ. CDR3 residues: CASSQVGVSNQPQHF.

The J gene is TRBJ2-1, the V gene TRBV4-1. Germline values: CDR1 MGHRA, CDR2 YSYEKL. The CDR3 has 13 amino acids. CDR3 sequence: CASSQEWLQRQFF.

The chain uses TRBV12-3 or TRBV12-4 and TRBJ2-1; TCRdb calls TRBD1, which cannot be checked without DNA. The CDR3 is made up of 15 amino acids. The CDR3 here is CASGDLAGQDNEQFF.

This chain joins TRBV4-2 and TRBJ2-1; TCRdb's assignment of TRBD2 cannot be checked, as there is no DNA. The CDR3 extends over 17 amino acids. Germline V gives CDR1 LGHNA, CDR2 YNFKEQ. CDR3 loop: CASSQRGGGRVENEQFF.

The chain is built from TRBV7-2 and TRBJ2-2; no DNA is available, so the TRBD2 call from TCRdb remains unchecked. The CDR3 has 15 amino acids. CDR1 is SGHTA and CDR2 is FQGNSA in the germline V gene. Here the CDR3 reads CASSPSGGGNGELFF.

This rearrangement joins TRBV7-2 to TRBJ1-2. The CDR3 contains 15 residues. Per the germline V gene, CDR1 is SGHTA and CDR2 is FQGNSA. CDR3 protein: CASSLGSRANYGYTF. Looking up the rest from reference TRBV7-2 and TRBJ1-2 gives the full variable domain: GAGVSQSPSNKVTEKGKDVELRCDPISGHTALYWYRQSLGQGLEFLIYFQGNSAPDKSGLPSDRFSAERTGGSVSTLTIQRTQQEDSAVYLCASSLGSRANYGYTFGSGTRLTVV.

This sequence joins TRBV5-1 and TRBJ1-5; the TCRdb call, TRBD1, lacks DNA for checking. Per germline, CDR1 SGHRS and CDR2 YFSETQ. The CDR3 spans 17 residues. CDR3 amino acids: CASSLEGGTYPNQPQHF.

The chain recombines TRBV5-1 with TRBJ2-1; absent DNA, TCRdb's TRBD2 call cannot be checked. Per germline, CDR1 SGHRS and CDR2 YFSETQ. CDR3 length equals 13 residues. CDR3 amino acids: CASSLEPAGEQFF.

CDR3 residues: CAISEAPNYGYTF. This chain joins TRBV10-3 and TRBJ1-2. The CDR3 has 13 amino acids. Germline CDR1 ENHRY, CDR2 SYGVKD.

The V call is TRBV7-2, the J call TRBJ2-3. Germline CDR1 SGHTA, CDR2 FQGNSA. The CDR3 loop spans 17 amino acids. CDR3 amino acids: CASSLSLPRSSTDTQYF. Drawing the rest from reference TRBV7-2 and TRBJ2-3, the complete variable domain is GAGVSQSPSNKVTEKGKDVELRCDPISGHTALYWYRQSLGQGLEFLIYFQGNSAPDKSGLPSDRFSAERTGGSVSTLTIQRTQQEDSAVYLCASSLSLPRSSTDTQYFGPGTRLTVL.

The rearrangement links TRBV19 to TRBJ1-2. The length of the CDR3 is 14 residues. Germline V gene lookup returns CDR1 LNHDA and CDR2 SQIVND (reference sequence). CDR3 in amino acids: CASSIFGDRYGYTF.

V gene TRBV2 combines with J gene TRBJ2-1. Germline CDR1 SNHLY, CDR2 FYNNEI. The CDR3 is 13 amino acids. This chain's CDR3 is CASSEWEYNEQFF. Looking up the rest from reference TRBV2 and TRBJ2-1 gives the full variable domain: EPEVTQTPSHQVTQMGQEVILRCVPISNHLYFYWYRQILGQKVEFLVSFYNNEISEKSEIFDDQFSVERPDGSNFTLKIRSTKLEDSAMYFCASSEWEYNEQFFGPGTRLTVL.

The rearrangement uses TRBV27 and TRBJ2-3; as DNA is missing, the TRBD1 call by TCRdb cannot be tested. Germline lookup yields CDR1 MNHEY and CDR2 SMNVEV (reference sequence). The CDR3 covers 17 residues. The CDR3 sequence is CASRSSLRLASTDTQYF.

The chain links TRBV7-2 to TRBJ2-5; without DNA, the TCRdb call of TRBD2 cannot be checked. CDR1 is SGHTA and CDR2 is FQGNSA in the germline V gene. The CDR3 contains 16 residues. The CDR3 sequence is CASSSRGASSQETQYF.

The V gene is TRBV12-3 or TRBV12-4, the J gene TRBJ1-4; with no DNA, the TCRdb D assignment of TRBD1 cannot be verified. The CDR3 is 14 residues long. The CDR3 is CASSLTTGGLPLFF.

The chain recombines TRBV5-5 with TRBJ2-3; checking the TCRdb D call of TRBD1 is not possible without DNA. CDR1 SGHKS and CDR2 YYEKEE come from the germline V gene (reference sequence). There are 14 residues in the CDR3. The CDR3 sequence: CASSLSGSRDTQYF.